What follows describes a single T cell receptor (beta chain). Original data processing: For nucleated cells, counts were estimated from reference gene primer amplification. Clones were read by immunoSEQ multiplex PCR, and TCRdb kept only the in-frame ones, dropping some. V and J calls plus clone size are reproduced from that table; the DNA served to infer D and trimming. Of 180,000 or so clones in the sample, roughly 89% were seen once. The data were obtained in a study of blood T cell repertoires in COVID-19. Study at large: Samples came from the United States, Italy and Spain, spanning acute and convalescent COVID-19. Sources were T cells, B-cell-depleted T cells, or PBMCs; the material itself was cDNA or gDNA.

Looked up from germline, CDR1 is KGHSH and CDR2 is LQKENI. The CDR3 totals 16 residues. V gave up 3 bases and J gave up 4 bases; unmatched junction bases: 8. The clonotype originates from a man younger than 35 with active or convalescent COVID-19. The sequenced sample was peripheral blood. V gene TRBV18 combines with J gene TRBJ1-1, with 10 bases aligning to TRBD1. The CDR3 DNA reads TGTGCCAGCTCACCCGGGACAGGGGCTTCGGGCACTGAAGCTTTCTTT. Translating it yields CASSPGTGASGTEAFF.